Here is one T cell receptor (beta chain) with its context. The target antigen is unknown. This sample stems from a study of cytomegalovirus exposure and HLA in healthy donors. Study findings and constraints: In a later analysis, productive TCRs from donors in an Asian-associated ancestry cluster reportedly carried fewer N-insertions than the cohort mean.

PCR used 60 Vbeta primers and 13 Jbeta primers. Measured with immunoSEQ multiplex PCR; TCRdb has only the in-frame clones, and not every one. The sample carries under 200,000 clones, about 79% recorded once. The CDR3 totals 15 residues. Per the germline V gene, CDR1 is SNHLY and CDR2 is FYNNEI. The J segment lost 0 bases and the V segment lost 6 bases, leaving 5 bases of the junction unmatched. Material for sequencing was PBMCs. The receptor was isolated from a woman aged 45-65 years in good health and CMV-seronegative. The chain uses TRBV2 and TRBJ1-1; TRBD1 agrees at 9 bases. The CDR3 sequence is CASRPGQGLNTEAFF. CDR3 nucleotide sequence: TGTGCCAGCAGGCCAGGACAGGGGTTGAACACTGAAGCTTTCTTT.